This T cell receptor (beta chain) was sequenced during a study of blood T cell repertoires in COVID-19. The wider study: From the United States, Italy and Spain came samples of acute and convalescent COVID-19. T cells, B-cell-depleted T cells, or PBMCs provided the cDNA or gDNA that served as material.

The table came from immunoSEQ multiplex PCR; TCRdb's copy has only in-frame clones and leaves some out. Of 200,000 to 300,000 clones listed, 70% to 85% are singletons. This CDR3 comprises 17 residues. The germline V gene has CDR1 SGHRS and CDR2 YFSETQ. The J segment lost 5 bases and the V segment lost 4 bases, leaving 9 bases of the junction unmatched. Material: peripheral blood. This chain uses TRBV5-1 with TRBJ2-2, with TRBD2 matching over 12 bases. The source is a woman aged 80 or over with acute or convalescent COVID-19. CDR3 DNA sequence: TGCGCCAGCAGCCTCCTTACTAGCGGGGGGCGGACCGGGGAGCTGTTTTTT. Amino acid sequence: CASSLLTSGGRTGELFF.